These 6 T cell receptor beta chains were sequenced from one sample in a study of blood T cell repertoires in COVID-19. The table came from immunoSEQ multiplex PCR; TCRdb's copy has only in-frame clones and leaves some out. The table lists 260,000 or so clones, roughly 85% of them singletons. The sequenced material came from PBMCs or T cells enriched from blood (not recorded which). Every receptor here comes from a woman aged 40 to 50 who had been exposed to COVID-19.

The V gene is TRBV5-1, the J gene TRBJ2-1; 9 nucleotides match TRBD2. The CDR3 spans 14 residues. J gave up 6 bases and V 4 bases, and 5 bases lay outside the gene matches. The V gene's germline CDR1 is SGHRS and CDR2 YFSETQ. The CDR3 reads CASSLSGGPNEQFF. CDR3 bases: TGCGCCAGCAGCCTTAGCGGGGGCCCCAATGAGCAGTTCTTC. Looking up the rest from reference TRBV5-1 and TRBJ2-1 gives the full variable domain: KAGVTQTPRYLIKTRGQQVTLSCSPISGHRSVSWYQQTPGQGLQFLFEYFSETQRNKGNFPGRFSGRQFSNSRSEMNVSTLELGDSALYLCASSLSGGPNEQFFGPGTRLTVL.

This clone has just one count. The chain combines TRBV6-2 or TRBV6-3 with TRBJ1-1; 8 bases fit TRBD1. Germline V lookup: CDR1 MNHEY, CDR2 SVGEGT. V lost 2 bases and J lost 0; bases outside the gene matches: 2. This CDR3 is built from 15 residues. Here the CDR3 reads CASSYQGALNTEAFF. The CDR3 nucleotides are TGTGCCAGCAGTTACCAGGGGGCTCTGAACACTGAAGCTTTCTTT.

The chain couples TRBV6-5 to TRBJ1-1; no clear D. The CDR3 loop spans 13 amino acids. V dropped 6 bases and J dropped 5 bases, with 13 bases sitting between them. CDR1 is MNHEY, CDR2 SVGAGI, per germline. CDR3 nucleotides: TGTGCCAGCAGCCTCAACGGGTGGACTGAAGCTTTCTTT. As protein: CASSLNGWTEAFF.

This rearrangement joins TRBV5-1 to TRBJ2-7, with TRBD1 as a possible D gene (6 bases). The V gene lost 4 bases and the J gene lost 12 bases, with 29 bases spanning the gap. This CDR3 comprises 16 residues. Germline lookup yields CDR1 SGHRS and CDR2 YFSETQ. The CDR3 sequence: CASSLQGTDNYERWYF. The CDR3 DNA sequence: TGCGCCAGCAGCCTTCAGGGGACGGATAATTACGAGCGCTGGTACTTC.

The chain couples TRBV6-5 to TRBJ2-5; TRBD2 is a possible D gene (5 bases). Trimming took 2 bases from V and 4 from J, leaving 11 bases between them. Germline V gene data show CDR1 as MNHEY and CDR2 as SVGAGI. This CDR3 is 14 amino acids long. CDR3 amino acids: CASSYASGRETQYF. The CDR3 region has the DNA TGTGCCAGCAGTTACGCCAGCGGACGAGAGACCCAGTACTTC.

J is TRBJ2-5 and V is TRBV11-2; possible D gene TRBD1, 5 bases. The CDR3 is made up of 13 amino acids. The germline gives CDR1 SGHAT, CDR2 FQNNGV. V was pared by 3 bases and J by 5 bases, with 10 bases between. The CDR3 loop is CASSFQGMETQYF. CDR3 sequence (DNA): TGTGCCAGCAGCTTTCAGGGTATGGAGACCCAGTACTTC.